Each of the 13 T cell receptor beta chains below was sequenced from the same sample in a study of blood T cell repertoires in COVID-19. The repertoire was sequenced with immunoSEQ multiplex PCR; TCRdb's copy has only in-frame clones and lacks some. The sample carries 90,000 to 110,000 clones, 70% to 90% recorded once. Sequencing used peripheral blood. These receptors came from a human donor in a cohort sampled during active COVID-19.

The CDR3 loop reads CASRGQGQETQYF. CDR3 DNA: TGTGCCAGTAGGGGACAGGGCCAAGAGACCCAGTACTTC. The chain couples TRBV2 to TRBJ2-5, with 9 bases lining up with TRBD1. Trimming cost V 9 bases and J 1 base; bases outside gene matches: 3. The CDR3 spans 13 residues. The germline CDR1 and CDR2 sequences are SNHLY and FYNNEI. Full variable domain (missing parts from reference TRBV2 and TRBJ2-5): EPEVTQTPSHQVTQMGQEVILRCVPISNHLYFYWYRQILGQKVEFLVSFYNNEISEKSEIFDDQFSVERPDGSNFTLKIRSTKLEDSAMYFCASRGQGQETQYFGPGTRLLVL.

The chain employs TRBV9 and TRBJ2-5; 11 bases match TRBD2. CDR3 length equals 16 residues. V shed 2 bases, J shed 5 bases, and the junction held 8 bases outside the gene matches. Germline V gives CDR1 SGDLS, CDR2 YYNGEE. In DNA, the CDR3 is TGTGCCAGCAGCGTTAGCGGGGGGGCCTACCTGGAGACCCAGTACTTC. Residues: CASSVSGGAYLETQYF. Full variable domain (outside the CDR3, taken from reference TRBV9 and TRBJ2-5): DSGVTQTPKHLITATGQRVTLRCSPRSGDLSVYWYQQSLDQGLQFLIQYYNGEERAKGNILERFSAQQFPDLHSELNLSSLELGDSALYFCASSVSGGAYLETQYFGPGTRLLVL.

The CDR3 loop is CASSLAVGQYPATEQFF. The CDR3 DNA follows: TGTGCCAGCAGCTTAGCCGTAGGACAATATCCCGCCACGGAGCAGTTCTTC. This sequence joins TRBV7-2 and TRBJ2-1, with a possible D match to TRBD1 (5 bases). The CDR3 sequence is 17 residues long. Trimming stripped 0 bases from V and 10 bases from J, with 22 bases between. Germline CDR1 SGHTA, CDR2 FQGNSA.

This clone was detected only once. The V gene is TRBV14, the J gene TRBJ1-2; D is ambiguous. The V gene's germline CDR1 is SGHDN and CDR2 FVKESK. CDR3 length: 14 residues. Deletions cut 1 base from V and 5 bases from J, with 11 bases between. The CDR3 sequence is CASSQAGAPYGYTF. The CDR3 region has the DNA TGTGCCAGCAGCCAAGCCGGAGCGCCGTATGGCTACACCTTC.

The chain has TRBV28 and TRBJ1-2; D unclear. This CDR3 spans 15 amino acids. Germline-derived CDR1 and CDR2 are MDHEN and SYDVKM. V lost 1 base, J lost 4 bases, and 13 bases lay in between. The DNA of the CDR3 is TGTGCCAGCAGTTTATCGGCAGGCAGCCTCTATGGCTACACCTTC. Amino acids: CASSLSAGSLYGYTF.

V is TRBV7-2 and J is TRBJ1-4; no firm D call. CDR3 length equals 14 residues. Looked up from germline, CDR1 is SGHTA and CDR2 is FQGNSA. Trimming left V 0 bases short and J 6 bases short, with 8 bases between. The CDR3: CASSLALGDEKLFF. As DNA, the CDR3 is TGTGCCAGCAGCTTAGCGCTGGGAGATGAAAAACTGTTTTTT.

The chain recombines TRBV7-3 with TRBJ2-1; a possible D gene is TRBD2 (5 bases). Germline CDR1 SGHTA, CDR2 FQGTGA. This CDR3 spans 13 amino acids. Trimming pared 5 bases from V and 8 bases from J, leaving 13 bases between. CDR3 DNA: TGTGCCAGCAGCCCCGGGGTGGAATATGAGCAGTTCTTC. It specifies CASSPGVEYEQFF.

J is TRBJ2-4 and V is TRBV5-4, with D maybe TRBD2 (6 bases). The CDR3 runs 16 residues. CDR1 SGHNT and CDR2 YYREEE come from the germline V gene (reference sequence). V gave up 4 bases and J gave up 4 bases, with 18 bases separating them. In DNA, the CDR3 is TGTGCCAGCAGCCTTGGCGGAGGGGCTAATAAAAACATTCAGTACTTC. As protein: CASSLGGGANKNIQYF.

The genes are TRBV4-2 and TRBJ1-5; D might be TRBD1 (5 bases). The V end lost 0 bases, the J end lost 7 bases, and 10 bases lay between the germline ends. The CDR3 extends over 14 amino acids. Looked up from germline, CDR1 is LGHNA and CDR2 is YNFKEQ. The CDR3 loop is CASSQESGGQPQHF. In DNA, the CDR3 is TGTGCCAGCAGCCAAGAAAGCGGGGGACAGCCCCAGCATTTT.

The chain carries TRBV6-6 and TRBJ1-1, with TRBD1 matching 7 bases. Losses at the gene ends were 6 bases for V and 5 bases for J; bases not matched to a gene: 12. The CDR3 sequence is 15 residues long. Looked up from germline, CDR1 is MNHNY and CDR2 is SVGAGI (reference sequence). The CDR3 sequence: CASRTRQGIGTEAFF. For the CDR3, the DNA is TGTGCCAGCAGGACCCGACAGGGTATAGGAACTGAAGCTTTCTTT.

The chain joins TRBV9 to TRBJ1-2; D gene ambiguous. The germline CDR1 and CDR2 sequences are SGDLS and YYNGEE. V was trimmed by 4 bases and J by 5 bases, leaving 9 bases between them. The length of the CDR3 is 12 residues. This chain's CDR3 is CASSPRDYGYTF. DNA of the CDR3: TGTGCCAGCAGCCCCCGGGATTATGGCTACACCTTC.

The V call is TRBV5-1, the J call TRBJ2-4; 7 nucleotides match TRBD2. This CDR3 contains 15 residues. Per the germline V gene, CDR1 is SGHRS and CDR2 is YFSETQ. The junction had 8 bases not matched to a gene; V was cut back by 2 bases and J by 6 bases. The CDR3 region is CASSFDASGGNIQYF. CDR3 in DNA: TGCGCCAGCAGCTTCGATGCTAGCGGAGGAAACATTCAGTACTTC.

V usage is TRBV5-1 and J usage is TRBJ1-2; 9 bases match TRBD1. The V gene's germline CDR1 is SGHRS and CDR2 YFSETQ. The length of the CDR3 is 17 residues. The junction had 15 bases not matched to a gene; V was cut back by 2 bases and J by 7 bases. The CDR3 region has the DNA TGCGCCAGCAGCTTAACGAAGAGGACAGGGGAGATGAGTGGCTACACCTTC. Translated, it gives CASSLTKRTGEMSGYTF.